This TCR beta chain derives from a study of radiation and T cells in renal cell carcinoma. Study conclusions and caveats: Top tumor clonotypes rose in blood 2 weeks post-radiation, then contracted.

Details on this clone: Its antigen is still unknown.

TCRdb's copy holds only in-frame clones and misses some; the assay was immunoSEQ multiplex PCR. The table includes about 83,000 clones, approximately 87% detected once. Germline V CDR1 and CDR2: SGHTA, FQGTGA. V was clipped by 0 bases and J by 4 bases; unmatched bases: 4. CDR3 length: 15 residues. Time point here: blood 4 weeks post-SBRT, at nephrectomy. The treatment here: 15 Gy SBRT to primary tumor, nephrectomy 4 weeks later. Blood was sampled at baseline, 2 weeks and 4 weeks after SBRT. The clonotype was recovered from a woman aged 55-75 years with renal cell carcinoma. The chain uses TRBV7-3 and TRBJ1-2; the match to TRBD1 covers 8 bases. The specimen was blood, collected from a patient whose treatment included radiotherapy and nephrectomy. CDR3 loop: CASSLTSDRAYGYTF. CDR3 coding DNA: TGTGCCAGCAGCTTAACGTCGGACAGGGCCTATGGCTACACCTTC.